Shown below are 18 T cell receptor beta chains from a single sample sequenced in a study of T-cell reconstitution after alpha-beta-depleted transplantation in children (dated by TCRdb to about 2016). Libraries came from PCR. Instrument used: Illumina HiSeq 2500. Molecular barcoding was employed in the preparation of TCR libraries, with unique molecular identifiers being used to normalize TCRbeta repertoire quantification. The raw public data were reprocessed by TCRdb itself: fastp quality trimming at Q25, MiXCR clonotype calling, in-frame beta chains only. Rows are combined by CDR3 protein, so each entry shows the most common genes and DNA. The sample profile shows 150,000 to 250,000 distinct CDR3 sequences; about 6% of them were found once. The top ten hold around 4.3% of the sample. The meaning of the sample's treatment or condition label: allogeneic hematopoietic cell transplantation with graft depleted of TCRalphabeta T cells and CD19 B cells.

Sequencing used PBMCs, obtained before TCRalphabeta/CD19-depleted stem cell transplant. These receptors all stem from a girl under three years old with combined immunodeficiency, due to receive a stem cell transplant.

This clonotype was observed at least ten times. The CDR3 coding sequence is TGCAGCGCACGAATAGATCCCGGGGAGCTGTTTTTT. Translated, it gives CSARIDPGELFF. The chain is built from TRBV29-1 and TRBJ2-2; D unclear. V shed 7 bases and J shed 6 bases, with 12 bases lying between them. Germline CDR1 is SQVTM and CDR2 is ANQGSEA. The length of the CDR3 is 12 residues.

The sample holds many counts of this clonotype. CDR3 sequence: CASSPQDLAVGETQYF. CDR3 bases: TGTGCCAGCAGCCCCCAGGACCTAGCTGTCGGAGAGACCCAGTACTTC. The genes are TRBV7-2 and TRBJ2-5; the D gene is possibly TRBD2 (5 bases). The V and J ends lost 5 bases and 4 bases respectively, with 20 bases between them. The CDR3 is 16 amino acids. Germline CDR1 reads SGHTA; CDR2 reads FQGNSA.

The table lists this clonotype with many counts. CDR3 amino acids: CASSFTGLAGETQYF. As DNA, the CDR3 is TGTGCCAGCAGTTTTACAGGACTAGCGGGAGAGACCCAGTACTTC. The J gene is TRBJ2-5, the V gene TRBV6-2 or TRBV6-3, with TRBD2 identical over 11 bases. Per germline, CDR1 MNHEY and CDR2 SVGEGT. With 4 bases clipped from V and 4 bases from J, the junction kept 5 bases outside the gene matches. The CDR3 extends over 15 amino acids.

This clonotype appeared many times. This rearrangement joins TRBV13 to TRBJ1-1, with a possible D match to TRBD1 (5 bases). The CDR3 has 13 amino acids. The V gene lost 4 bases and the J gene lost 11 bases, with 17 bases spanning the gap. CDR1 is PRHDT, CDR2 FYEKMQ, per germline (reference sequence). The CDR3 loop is CASSSGRDPNAFF. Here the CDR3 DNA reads TGTGCCAGCAGCTCAGGCCGGGACCCCAATGCTTTCTTT.

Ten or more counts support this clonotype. The CDR3 coding sequence is TGTGCCAGCAGCTTAAATGGGGCAGGACATGGGGAGACCCAGTACTTC. Residues: CASSLNGAGHGETQYF. The chain employs TRBV7-3 and TRBJ2-5, with D tentatively TRBD1 (5 bases). Germline values: CDR1 SGHTA, CDR2 FQGTGA. This CDR3 contains 16 residues. Trimming pared 1 base from V and 5 bases from J, leaving 17 bases between.

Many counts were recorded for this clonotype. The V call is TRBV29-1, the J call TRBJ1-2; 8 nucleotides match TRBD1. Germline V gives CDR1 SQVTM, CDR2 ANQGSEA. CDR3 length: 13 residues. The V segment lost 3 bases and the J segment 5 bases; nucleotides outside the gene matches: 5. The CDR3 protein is CSVDPGTGYGYTF. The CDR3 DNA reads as TGCAGCGTTGATCCCGGGACAGGATATGGCTACACCTTC. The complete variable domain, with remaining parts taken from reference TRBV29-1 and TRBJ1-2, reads SAVISQKPSRDICQRGTSLTIQCQVDSQVTMMFWYRQQPGQSLTLIATANQGSEATYESGFVIDKFPISRPNLTFSTLTVSNMSPEDSSIYLCSVDPGTGYGYTFGSGTRLTVV.

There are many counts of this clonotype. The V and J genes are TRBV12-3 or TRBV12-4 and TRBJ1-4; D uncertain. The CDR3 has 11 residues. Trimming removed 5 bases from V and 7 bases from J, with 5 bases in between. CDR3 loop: CASSPGEKLFF. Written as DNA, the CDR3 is TGTGCCAGCAGTCCAGGTGAAAAACTGTTTTTT.

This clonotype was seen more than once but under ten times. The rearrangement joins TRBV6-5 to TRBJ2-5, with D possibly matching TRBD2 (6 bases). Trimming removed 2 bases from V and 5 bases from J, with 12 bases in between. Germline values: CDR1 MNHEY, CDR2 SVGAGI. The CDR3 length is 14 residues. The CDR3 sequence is CASSYLQEGETQYF. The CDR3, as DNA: TGTGCCAGCAGTTACCTACAGGAGGGCGAGACCCAGTACTTC.

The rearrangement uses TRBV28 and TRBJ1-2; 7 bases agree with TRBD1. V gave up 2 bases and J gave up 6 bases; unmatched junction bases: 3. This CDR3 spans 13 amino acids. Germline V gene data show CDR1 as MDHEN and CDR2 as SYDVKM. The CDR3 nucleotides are TGTGCCAGCAGTTTAACGACAGGGAATGGCTACACCTTC. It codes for CASSLTTGNGYTF.

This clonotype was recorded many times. The CDR3 loop reads CASSRADTQYF. Written as DNA, the CDR3 is TGTGCCAGCAGCCGGGCAGATACGCAGTATTTT. V and J are TRBV4-2 and TRBJ2-3; D is unresolved. Germline CDR1 reads LGHNA; CDR2 reads YNFKEQ. This CDR3 is built from 11 residues. Deletions cut 4 bases from V and 4 bases from J, with 3 bases between.

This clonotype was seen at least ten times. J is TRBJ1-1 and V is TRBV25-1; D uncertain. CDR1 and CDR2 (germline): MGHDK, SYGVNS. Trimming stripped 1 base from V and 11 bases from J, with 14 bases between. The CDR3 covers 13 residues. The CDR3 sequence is CASSESLVGGAFF. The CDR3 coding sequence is TGTGCCAGCAGTGAATCCCTCGTAGGAGGCGCTTTCTTT. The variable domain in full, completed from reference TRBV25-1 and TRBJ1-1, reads EADIYQTPRYLVIGTGKKITLECSQTMGHDKMYWYQQDPGMELHLIHYSYGVNSTEKGDLSSESTVSRIRTEHFPLTLESARPSHTSQYLCASSESLVGGAFFGQGTRLTVV.

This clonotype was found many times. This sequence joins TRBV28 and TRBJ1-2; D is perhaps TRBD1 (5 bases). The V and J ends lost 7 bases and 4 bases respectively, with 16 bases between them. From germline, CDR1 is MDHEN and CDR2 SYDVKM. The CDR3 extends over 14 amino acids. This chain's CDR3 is CASIGTAPAYGYTF. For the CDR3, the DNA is TGTGCCAGCATCGGGACCGCTCCGGCCTATGGCTACACCTTC.

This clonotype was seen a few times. The CDR3 is CASSLIPAGRTDTQYF. CDR3 sequence (DNA): TGTGCCAGCAGCTTAATCCCCGCAGGGCGCACAGATACGCAGTATTTT. V gene TRBV7-3 combines with J gene TRBJ2-3; D possibly corresponds to TRBD1 (5 bases). The CDR3 spans 16 residues. Germline lookup yields CDR1 SGHTA and CDR2 FQGTGA. Trimming pared 1 base from V and 1 base from J, leaving 12 bases between.

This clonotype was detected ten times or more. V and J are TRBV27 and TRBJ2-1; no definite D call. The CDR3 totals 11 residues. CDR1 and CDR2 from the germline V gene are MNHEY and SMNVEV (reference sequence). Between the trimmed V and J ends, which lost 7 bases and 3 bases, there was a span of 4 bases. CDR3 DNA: TGTGCCAGCAAGGACTACAATGAGCAGTTCTTC. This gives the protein CASKDYNEQFF.

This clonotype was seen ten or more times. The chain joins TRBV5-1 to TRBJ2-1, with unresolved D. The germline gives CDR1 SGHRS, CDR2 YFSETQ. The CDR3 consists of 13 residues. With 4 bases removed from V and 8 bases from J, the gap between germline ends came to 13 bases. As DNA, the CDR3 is TGCGCCAGCAGCCGGACGGAATGGGATGAGCAGTTCTTC. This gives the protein CASSRTEWDEQFF.

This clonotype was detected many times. CDR3 in amino acids: CSVQPEGSSYEQYF. CDR3 nucleotides: TGCAGCGTCCAGCCGGAAGGGAGCTCCTACGAGCAGTACTTC. The chain combines TRBV29-1 with TRBJ2-7, with TRBD2 as a possible D gene (5 bases). The germline V gene encodes CDR1 SQVTM and CDR2 ANQGSEA. Deletions cut 6 bases from V and 0 bases from J, with 15 bases between. This CDR3 has 14 residues.

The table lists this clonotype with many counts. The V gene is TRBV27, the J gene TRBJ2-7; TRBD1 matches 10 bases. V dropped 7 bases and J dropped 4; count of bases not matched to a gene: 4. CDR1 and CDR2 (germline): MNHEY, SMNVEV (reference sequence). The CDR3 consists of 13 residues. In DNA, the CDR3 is TGTGCCAGCACTGGGACAGGGGTTTACGAGCAGTACTTC. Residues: CASTGTGVYEQYF.

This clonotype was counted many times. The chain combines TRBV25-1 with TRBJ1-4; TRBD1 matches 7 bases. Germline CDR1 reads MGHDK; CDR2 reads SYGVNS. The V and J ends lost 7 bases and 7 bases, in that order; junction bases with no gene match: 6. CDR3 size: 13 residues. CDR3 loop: CASTSGTVEKLFF. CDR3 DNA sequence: TGTGCCAGCACAAGCGGGACAGTTGAAAAACTGTTTTTT.